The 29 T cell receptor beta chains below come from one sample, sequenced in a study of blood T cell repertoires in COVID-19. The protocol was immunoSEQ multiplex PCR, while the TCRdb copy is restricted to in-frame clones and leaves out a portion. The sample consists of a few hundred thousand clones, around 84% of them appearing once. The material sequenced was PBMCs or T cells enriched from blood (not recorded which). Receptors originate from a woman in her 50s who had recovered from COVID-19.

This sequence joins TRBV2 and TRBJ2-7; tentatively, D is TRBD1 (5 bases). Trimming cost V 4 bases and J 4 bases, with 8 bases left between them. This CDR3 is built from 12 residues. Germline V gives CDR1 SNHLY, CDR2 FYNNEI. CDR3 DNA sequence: TGTGCCAGCAGTGGGACAAAATACGAGCAGTACTTC. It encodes CASSGTKYEQYF.

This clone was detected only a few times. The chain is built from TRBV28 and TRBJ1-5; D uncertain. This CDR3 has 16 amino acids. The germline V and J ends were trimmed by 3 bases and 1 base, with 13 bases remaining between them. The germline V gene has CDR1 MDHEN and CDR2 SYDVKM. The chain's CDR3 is CASSFFRSWSNQPQHF. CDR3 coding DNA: TGTGCCAGCAGTTTCTTCCGGTCGTGGAGCAATCAGCCCCAGCATTTT.

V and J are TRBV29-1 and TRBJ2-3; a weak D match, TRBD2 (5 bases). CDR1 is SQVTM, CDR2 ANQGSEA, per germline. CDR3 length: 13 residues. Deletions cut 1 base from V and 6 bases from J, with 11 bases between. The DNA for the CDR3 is TGCAGCGTTGAAGGGACTTCTAGGGATACGCAGTATTTT. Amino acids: CSVEGTSRDTQYF.

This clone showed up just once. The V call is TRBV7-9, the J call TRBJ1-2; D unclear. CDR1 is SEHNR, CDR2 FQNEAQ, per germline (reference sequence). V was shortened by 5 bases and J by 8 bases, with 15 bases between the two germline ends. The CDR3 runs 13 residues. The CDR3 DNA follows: TGTGCCAGCAGCCGAATGGATTTGAGGGGCTACACCTTC. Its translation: CASSRMDLRGYTF.

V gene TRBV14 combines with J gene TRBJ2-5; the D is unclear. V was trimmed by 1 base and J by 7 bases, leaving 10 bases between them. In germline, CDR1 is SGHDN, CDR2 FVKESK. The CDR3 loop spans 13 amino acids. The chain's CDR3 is CASSQGQAGTQYF. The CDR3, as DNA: TGTGCCAGCAGCCAAGGGCAGGCCGGGACCCAGTACTTC. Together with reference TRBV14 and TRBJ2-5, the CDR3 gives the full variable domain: EAGVTQFPSHSVIEKGQTVTLRCDPISGHDNLYWYRRVMGKEIKFLLHFVKESKQDESGMPNNRFLAERTGGTYSTLKVQPAELEDSGVYFCASSQGQAGTQYFGPGTRLLVL.

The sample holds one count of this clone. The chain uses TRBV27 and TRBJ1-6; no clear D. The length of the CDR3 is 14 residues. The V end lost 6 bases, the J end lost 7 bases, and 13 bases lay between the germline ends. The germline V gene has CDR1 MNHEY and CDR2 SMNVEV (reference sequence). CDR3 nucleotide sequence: TGTGCCAGCAGCTCCTCCGCGGGGAATTCACCCCTCCACTTT. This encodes CASSSSAGNSPLHF.

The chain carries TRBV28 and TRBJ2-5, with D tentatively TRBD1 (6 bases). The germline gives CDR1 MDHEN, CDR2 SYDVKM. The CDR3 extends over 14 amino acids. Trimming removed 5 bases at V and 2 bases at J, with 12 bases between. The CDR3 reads CASSLTGTQETQYF. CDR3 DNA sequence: TGTGCCAGCAGTCTCACAGGGACACAAGAGACCCAGTACTTC.

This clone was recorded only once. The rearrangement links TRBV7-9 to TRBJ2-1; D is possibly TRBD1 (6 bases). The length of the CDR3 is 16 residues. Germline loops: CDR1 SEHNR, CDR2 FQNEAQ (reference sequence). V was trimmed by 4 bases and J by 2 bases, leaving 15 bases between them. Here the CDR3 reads CASSSAGDLTYNEQFF. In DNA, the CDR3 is TGTGCCAGCAGCTCGGCAGGGGACCTTACCTACAATGAGCAGTTCTTC.

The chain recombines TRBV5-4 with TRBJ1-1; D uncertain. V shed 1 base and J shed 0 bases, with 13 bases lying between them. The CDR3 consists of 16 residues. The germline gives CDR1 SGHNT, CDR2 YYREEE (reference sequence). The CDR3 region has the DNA TGTGCCAGCAGCTTGATCGGTGTTCCCATGAACACTGAAGCTTTCTTT. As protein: CASSLIGVPMNTEAFF.

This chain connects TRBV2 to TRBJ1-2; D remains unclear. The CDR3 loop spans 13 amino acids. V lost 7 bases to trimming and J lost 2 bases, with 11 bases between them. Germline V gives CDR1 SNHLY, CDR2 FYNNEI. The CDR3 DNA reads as TGTGCCAGCAATGGCGACTCAAACTATGGCTACACCTTC. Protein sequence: CASNGDSNYGYTF. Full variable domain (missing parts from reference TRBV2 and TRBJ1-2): EPEVTQTPSHQVTQMGQEVILRCVPISNHLYFYWYRQILGQKVEFLVSFYNNEISEKSEIFDDQFSVERPDGSNFTLKIRSTKLEDSAMYFCASNGDSNYGYTFGSGTRLTVV.

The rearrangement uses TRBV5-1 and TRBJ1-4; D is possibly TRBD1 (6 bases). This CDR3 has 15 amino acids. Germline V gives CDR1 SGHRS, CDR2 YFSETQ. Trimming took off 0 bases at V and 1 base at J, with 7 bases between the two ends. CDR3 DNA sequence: TGCGCCAGCAGCTTGGGCAGGGGAACTAATGAAAAACTGTTTTTT. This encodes CASSLGRGTNEKLFF.

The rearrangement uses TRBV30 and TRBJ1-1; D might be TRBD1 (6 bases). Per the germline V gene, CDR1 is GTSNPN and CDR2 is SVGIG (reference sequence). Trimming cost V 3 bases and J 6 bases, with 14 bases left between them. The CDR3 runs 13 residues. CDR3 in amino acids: CAWSPGAGAEAFF. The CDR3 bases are TGTGCCTGGAGCCCCGGGGCAGGGGCTGAAGCTTTCTTT.

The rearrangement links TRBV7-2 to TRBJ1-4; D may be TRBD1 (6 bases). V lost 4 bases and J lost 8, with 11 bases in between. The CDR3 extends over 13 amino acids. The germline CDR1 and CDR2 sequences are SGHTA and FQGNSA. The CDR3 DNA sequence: TGTGCCAGCAGCTGGCAGGGGAAAGAAAAACTGTTTTTT. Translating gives CASSWQGKEKLFF.

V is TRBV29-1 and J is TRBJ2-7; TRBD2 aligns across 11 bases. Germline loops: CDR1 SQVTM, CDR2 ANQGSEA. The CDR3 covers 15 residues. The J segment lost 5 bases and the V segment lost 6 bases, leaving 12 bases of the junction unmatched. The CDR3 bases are TGCAGCGTGCCCCGTTTAGCGGGGGGGCAAAACGAGCAGTACTTC. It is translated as CSVPRLAGGQNEQYF.

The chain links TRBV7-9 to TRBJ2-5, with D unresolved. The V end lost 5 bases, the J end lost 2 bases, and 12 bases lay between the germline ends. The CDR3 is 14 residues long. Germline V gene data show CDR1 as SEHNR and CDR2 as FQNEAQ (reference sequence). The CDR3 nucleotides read TGTGCCAGCAGCCTTAGTGGCGGTCAAGAGACCCAGTACTTC. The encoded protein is CASSLSGGQETQYF.

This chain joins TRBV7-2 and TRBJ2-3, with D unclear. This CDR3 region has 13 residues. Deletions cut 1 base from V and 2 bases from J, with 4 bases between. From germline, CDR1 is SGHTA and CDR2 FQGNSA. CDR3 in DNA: TGTGCCAGCAGCTTAGGGCCCACAGATACGCAGTATTTT. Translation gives CASSLGPTDTQYF. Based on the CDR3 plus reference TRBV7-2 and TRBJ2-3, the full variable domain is GAGVSQSPSNKVTEKGKDVELRCDPISGHTALYWYRQSLGQGLEFLIYFQGNSAPDKSGLPSDRFSAERTGGSVSTLTIQRTQQEDSAVYLCASSLGPTDTQYFGPGTRLTVL.

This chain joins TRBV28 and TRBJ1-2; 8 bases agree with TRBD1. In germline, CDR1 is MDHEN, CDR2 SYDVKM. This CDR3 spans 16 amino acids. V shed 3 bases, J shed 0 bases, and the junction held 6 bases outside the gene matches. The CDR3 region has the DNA TGTGCCAGCAGTTTGGCCCGGGGACAGGCTAACTATGGCTACACCTTC. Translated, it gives CASSLARGQANYGYTF.

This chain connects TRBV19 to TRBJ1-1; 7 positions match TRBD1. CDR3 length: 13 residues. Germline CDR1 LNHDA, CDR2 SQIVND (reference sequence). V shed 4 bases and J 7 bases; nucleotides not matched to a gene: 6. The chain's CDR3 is CASSTGQSFEAFF. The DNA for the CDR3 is TGTGCCAGTAGTACGGGACAGTCTTTTGAAGCTTTCTTT.

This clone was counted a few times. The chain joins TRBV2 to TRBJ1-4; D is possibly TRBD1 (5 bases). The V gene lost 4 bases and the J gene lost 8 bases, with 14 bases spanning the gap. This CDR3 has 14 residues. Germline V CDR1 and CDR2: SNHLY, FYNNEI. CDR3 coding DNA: TGTGCCAGCAGTGGCCAGGGCGTAGGCGAAAAACTGTTTTTT. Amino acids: CASSGQGVGEKLFF.

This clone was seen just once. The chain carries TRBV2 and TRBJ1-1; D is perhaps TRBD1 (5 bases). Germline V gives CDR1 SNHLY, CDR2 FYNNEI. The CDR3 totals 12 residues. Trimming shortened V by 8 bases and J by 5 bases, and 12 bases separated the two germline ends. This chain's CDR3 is CASEDIQTEAFF. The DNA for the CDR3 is TGTGCCAGCGAGGACATTCAGACTGAAGCTTTCTTT.

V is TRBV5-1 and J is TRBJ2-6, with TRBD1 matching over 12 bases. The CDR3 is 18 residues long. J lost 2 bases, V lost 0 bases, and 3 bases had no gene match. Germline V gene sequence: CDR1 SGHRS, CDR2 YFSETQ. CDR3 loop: CASSLAGTGGAGANVLTF. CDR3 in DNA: TGCGCCAGCAGCTTGGCCGGGACAGGGGGCGCTGGGGCCAACGTCCTGACTTTC.

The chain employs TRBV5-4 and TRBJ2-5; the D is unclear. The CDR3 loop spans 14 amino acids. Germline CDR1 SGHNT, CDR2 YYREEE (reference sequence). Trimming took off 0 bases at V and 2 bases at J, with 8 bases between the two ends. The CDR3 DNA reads TGTGCCAGCAGCTTGGAGCGCCTTCAAGAGACCCAGTACTTC. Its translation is CASSLERLQETQYF.

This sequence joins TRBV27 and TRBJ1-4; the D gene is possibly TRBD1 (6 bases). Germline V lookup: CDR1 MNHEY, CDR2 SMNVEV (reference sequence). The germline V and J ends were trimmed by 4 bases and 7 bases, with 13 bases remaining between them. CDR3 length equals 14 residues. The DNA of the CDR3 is TGTGCCAGCAGTTGGGGGAGGGGGAGTGAAAAACTGTTTTTT. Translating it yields CASSWGRGSEKLFF.

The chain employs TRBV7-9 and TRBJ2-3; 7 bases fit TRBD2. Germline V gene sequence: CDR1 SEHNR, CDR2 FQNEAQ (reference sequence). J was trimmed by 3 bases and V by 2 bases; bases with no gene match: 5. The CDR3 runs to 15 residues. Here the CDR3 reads CASSLPGGRTDTQYF. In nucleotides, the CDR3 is TGTGCCAGCAGCTTACCAGGCGGGAGAACAGATACGCAGTATTTT.

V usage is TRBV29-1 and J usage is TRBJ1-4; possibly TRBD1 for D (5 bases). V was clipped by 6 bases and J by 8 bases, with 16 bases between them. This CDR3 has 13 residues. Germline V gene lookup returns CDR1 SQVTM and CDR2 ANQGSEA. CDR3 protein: CSVVKGDGEKLFF. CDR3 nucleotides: TGCAGCGTCGTTAAAGGGGATGGAGAAAAACTGTTTTTT.

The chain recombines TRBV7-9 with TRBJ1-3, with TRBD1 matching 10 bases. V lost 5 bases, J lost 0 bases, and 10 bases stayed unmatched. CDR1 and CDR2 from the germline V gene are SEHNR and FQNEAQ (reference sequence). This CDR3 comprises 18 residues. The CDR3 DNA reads TGTGCCAGCAGCATCCTGGGGACAGGGGTAAACTCTGGAAACACCATATATTTT. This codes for CASSILGTGVNSGNTIYF. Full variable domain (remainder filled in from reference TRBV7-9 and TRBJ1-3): DTGVSQNPRHKITKRGQNVTFRCDPISEHNRLYWYRQTLGQGPEFLTYFQNEAQLEKSRLLSDRFSAERPKGSFSTLEIQRTEQGDSAMYLCASSILGTGVNSGNTIYFGEGSWLTVV.

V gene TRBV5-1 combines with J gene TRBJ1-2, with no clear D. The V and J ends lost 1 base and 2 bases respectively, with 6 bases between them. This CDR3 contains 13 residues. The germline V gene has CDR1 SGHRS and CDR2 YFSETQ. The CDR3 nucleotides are TGCGCCAGCAGCTTGAACAGCAACTATGGCTACACCTTC. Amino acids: CASSLNSNYGYTF.

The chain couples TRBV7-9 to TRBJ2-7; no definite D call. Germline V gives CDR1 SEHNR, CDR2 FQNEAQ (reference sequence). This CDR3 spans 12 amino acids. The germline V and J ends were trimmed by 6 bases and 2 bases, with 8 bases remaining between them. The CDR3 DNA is TGTGCCAGCAGGACCGACACCTACGAGCAGTACTTC. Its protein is CASRTDTYEQYF.

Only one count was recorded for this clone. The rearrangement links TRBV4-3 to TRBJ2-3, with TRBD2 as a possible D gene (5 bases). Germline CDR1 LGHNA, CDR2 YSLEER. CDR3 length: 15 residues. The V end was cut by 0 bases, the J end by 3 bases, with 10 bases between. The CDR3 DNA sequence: TGCGCCAGCAGCCAAGAGGAACTAGAGACAGATACGCAGTATTTT. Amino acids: CASSQEELETDTQYF.